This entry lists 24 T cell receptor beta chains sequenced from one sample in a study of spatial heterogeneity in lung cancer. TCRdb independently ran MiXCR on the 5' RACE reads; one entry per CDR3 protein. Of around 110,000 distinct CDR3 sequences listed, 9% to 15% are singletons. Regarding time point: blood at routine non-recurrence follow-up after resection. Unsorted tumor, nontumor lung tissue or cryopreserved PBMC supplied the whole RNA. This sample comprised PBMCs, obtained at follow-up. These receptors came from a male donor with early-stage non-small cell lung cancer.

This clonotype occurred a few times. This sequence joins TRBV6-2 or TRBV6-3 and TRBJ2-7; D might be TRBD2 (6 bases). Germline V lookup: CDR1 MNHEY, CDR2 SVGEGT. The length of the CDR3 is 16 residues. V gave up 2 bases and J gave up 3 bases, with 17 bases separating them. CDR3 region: CASSYTLGLQFYEQYF. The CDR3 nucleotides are TGTGCCAGCAGTTACACGCTGGGACTGCAATTCTACGAGCAGTACTTC.

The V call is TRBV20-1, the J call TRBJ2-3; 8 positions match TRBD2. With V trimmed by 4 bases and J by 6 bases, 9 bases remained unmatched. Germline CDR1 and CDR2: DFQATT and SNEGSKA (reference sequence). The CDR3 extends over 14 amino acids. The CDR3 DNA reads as TGCAGTGCTAAAAGCGGGAGCTATAGGGATACGCAGTATTTT. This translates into CSAKSGSYRDTQYF.

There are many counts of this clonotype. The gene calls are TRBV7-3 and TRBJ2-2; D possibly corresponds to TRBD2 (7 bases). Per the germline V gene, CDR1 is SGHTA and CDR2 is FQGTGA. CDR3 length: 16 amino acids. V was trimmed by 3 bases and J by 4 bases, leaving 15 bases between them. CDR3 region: CASSLAGGRVTGELFF. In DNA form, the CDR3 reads TGTGCCAGCAGCTTGGCCGGGGGGCGTGTCACCGGGGAGCTGTTTTTT.

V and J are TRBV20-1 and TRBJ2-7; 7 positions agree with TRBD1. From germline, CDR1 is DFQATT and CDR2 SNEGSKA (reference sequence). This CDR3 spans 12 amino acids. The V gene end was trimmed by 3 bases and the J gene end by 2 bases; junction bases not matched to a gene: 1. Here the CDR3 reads CSASQGAYEQYF. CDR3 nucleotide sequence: TGCAGTGCTAGTCAGGGGGCCTACGAGCAGTACTTC.

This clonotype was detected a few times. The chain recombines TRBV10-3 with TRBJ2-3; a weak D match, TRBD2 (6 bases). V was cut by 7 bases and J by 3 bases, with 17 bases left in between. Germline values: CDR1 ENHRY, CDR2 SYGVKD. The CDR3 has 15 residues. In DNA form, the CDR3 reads TGTGCCATCAAACACGGGGCGGGAATTACAGATACGCAGTATTTT. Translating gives CAIKHGAGITDTQYF.

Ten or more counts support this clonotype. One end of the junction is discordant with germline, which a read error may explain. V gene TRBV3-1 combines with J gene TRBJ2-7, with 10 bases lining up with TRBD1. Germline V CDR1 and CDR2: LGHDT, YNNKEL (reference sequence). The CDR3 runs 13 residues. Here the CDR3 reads CASRQLSGTGVLF. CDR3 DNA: TGTGCCAGCAGACAACTCTCCGGGACAGGGGTCCTCTTC.

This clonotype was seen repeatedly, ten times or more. In DNA form, the CDR3 reads TGTGCCAGCAGCTCTTGGAATGAGCAGTTCTTC. This encodes CASSSWNEQFF. The rearrangement uses TRBV7-2 and TRBJ2-1; D is ambiguous. CDR1 is SGHTA and CDR2 is FQGNSA in the germline V gene. The V and J ends lost 4 bases and 7 bases respectively, with 5 bases between them. The CDR3 sequence is 11 residues long. Full variable domain (rest looked up from reference TRBV7-2 and TRBJ2-1): GAGVSQSPSNKVTEKGKDVELRCDPISGHTALYWYRQSLGQGLEFLIYFQGNSAPDKSGLPSDRFSAERTGGSVSTLTIQRTQQEDSAVYLCASSSWNEQFFGPGTRLTVL.

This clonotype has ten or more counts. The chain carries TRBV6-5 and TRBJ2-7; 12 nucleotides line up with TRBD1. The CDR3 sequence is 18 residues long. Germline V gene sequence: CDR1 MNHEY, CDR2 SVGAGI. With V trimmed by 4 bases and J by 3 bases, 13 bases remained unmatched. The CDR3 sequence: CASSSFSTGTGGVYEQYF. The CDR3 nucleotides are TGTGCCAGCAGTTCATTTTCGACCGGGACAGGGGGCGTCTACGAGCAGTACTTC.

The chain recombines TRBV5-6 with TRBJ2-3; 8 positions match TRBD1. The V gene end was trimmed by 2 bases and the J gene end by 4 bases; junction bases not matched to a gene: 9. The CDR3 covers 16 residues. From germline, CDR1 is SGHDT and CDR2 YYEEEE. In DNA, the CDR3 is TGTGCCAGCAGCTTCAGGGGGCTCAGGAAGCCAGATACGCAGTATTTT. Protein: CASSFRGLRKPDTQYF.

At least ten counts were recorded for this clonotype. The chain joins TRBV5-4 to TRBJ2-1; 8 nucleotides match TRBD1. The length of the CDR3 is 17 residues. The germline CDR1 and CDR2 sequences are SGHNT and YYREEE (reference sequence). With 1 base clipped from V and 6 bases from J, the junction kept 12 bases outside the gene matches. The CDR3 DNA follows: TGTGCCAGCAGCTTGCCAGGGGGCGCTTTTTCGGTCAATGAGCAGTTCTTC. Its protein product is CASSLPGGAFSVNEQFF.

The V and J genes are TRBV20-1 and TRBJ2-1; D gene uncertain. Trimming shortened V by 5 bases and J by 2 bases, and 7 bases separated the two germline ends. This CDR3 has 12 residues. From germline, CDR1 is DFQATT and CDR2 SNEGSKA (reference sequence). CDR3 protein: CSAYGPYNEQFF. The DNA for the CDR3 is TGCAGTGCTTACGGCCCCTACAATGAGCAGTTCTTC.

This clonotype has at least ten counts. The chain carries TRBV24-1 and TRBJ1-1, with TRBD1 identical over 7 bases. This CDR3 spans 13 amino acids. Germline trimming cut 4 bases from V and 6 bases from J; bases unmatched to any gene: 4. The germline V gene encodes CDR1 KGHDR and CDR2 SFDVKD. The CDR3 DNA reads TGTGCCACCAGTGACCCCGGGACAGCTGAAGCTTTCTTT. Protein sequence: CATSDPGTAEAFF.

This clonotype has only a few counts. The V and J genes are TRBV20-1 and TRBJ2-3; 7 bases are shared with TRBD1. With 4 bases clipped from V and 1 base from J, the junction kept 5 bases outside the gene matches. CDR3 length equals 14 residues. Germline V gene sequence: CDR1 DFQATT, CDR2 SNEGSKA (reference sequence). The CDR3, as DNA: TGCAGTGCTAAGACAGGGTCGGGCACAGATACGCAGTATTTT. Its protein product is CSAKTGSGTDTQYF.

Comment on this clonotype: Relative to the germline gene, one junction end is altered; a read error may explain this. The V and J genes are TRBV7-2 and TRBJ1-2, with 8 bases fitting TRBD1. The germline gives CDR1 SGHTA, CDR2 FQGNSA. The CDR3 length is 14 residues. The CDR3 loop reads CVSSLAGTGYGYTF. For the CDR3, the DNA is TGTGTCAGCAGCTTAGCCGGGACAGGTTATGGCTACACCTTC.

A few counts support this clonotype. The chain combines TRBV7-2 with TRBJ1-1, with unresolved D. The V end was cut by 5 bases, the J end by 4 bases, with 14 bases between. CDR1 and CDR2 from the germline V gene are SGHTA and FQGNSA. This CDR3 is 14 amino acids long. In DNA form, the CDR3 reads TGTGCCAGCAGCCCAGATAGGATTGGCACTGAAGCTTTCTTT. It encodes CASSPDRIGTEAFF. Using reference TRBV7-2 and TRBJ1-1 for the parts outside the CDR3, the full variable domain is GAGVSQSPSNKVTEKGKDVELRCDPISGHTALYWYRQSLGQGLEFLIYFQGNSAPDKSGLPSDRFSAERTGGSVSTLTIQRTQQEDSAVYLCASSPDRIGTEAFFGQGTRLTVV.

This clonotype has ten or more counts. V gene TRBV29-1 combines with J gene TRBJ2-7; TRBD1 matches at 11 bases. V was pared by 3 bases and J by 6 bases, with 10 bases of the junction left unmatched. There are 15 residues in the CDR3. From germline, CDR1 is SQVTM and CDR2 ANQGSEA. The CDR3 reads CSVDVGSGTGGEQYF. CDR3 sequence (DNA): TGCAGCGTTGACGTAGGATCGGGGACAGGGGGCGAGCAGTACTTC.

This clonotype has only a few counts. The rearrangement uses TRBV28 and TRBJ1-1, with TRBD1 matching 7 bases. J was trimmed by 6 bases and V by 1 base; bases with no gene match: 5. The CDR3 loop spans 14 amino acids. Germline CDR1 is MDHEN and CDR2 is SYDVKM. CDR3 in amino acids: CASSLYRQGSEAFF. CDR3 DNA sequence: TGTGCCAGCAGTTTATACAGACAGGGCTCTGAAGCTTTCTTT.

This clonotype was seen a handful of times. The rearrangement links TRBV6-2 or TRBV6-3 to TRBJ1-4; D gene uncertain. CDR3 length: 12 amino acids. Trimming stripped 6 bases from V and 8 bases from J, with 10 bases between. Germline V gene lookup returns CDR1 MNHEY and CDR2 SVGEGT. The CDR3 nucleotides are TGTGCCAGCAGCACCCTCAGGGAAAAACTGTTTTTT. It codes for CASSTLREKLFF.

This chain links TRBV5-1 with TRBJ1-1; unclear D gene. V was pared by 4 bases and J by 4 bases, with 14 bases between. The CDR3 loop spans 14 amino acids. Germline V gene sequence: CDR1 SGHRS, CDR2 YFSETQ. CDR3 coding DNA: TGCGCCAGCAGCATGACCCAATCGGTCACTGAAGCTTTCTTT. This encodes CASSMTQSVTEAFF.

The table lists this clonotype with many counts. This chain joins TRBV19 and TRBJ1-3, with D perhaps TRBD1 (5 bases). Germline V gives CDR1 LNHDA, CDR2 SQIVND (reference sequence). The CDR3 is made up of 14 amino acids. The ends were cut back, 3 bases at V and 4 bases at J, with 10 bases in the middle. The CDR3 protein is CASSMEGRGNTIYF. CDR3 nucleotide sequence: TGTGCCAGTAGTATGGAGGGGCGCGGAAACACCATATATTTT.

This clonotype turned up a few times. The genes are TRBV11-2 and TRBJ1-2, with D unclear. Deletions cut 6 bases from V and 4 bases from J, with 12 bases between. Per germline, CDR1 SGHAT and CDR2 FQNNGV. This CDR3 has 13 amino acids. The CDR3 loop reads CASSSRSFYGYTF. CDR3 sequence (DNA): TGTGCCAGCAGTTCTAGGTCGTTCTATGGCTACACCTTC.

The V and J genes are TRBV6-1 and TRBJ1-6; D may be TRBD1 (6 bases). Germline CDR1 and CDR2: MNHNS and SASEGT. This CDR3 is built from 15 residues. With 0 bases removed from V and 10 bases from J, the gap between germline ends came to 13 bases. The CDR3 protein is CASSEAWGRLSPLHF. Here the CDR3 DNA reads TGTGCCAGCAGTGAAGCTTGGGGGCGCCTCTCACCCCTCCACTTT.

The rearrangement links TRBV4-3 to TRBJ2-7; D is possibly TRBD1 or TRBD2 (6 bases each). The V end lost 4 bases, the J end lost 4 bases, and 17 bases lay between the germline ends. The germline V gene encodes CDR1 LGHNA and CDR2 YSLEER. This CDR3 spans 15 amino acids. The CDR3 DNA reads TGCGCCAGCAGCCTTGAGGTCGGGGGCCTATACGAGCAGTACTTC. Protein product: CASSLEVGGLYEQYF.

The CDR3 sequence is CASSPGPHSGANVLTF. CDR3 bases: TGTGCCAGCAGCCCTGGACCGCACTCTGGGGCCAACGTCCTGACTTTC. This rearrangement joins TRBV3-1 to TRBJ2-6; the D is unclear. The V end was cut by 4 bases, the J end by 0 bases, with 10 bases between. CDR1 is LGHDT, CDR2 YNNKEL, per germline (reference sequence). This CDR3 has 16 amino acids.